This T cell receptor (beta chain) came from a study of post-analysis software for immune sequencing data. Study context: The cohort encompassed relapsing-remitting, secondary progressive and progressive-relapsing multiple sclerosis disease courses.

Overall study findings and caveats: Normalized Chao1 diversity in multiple sclerosis patients fell significantly below that of controls. Same-batch preparations were strongly co-clustered by F measure. Several TRBV segments, TRBV5-6, TRBV5-1 and TRBV20-1 among them, were found more frequent in patients than controls.

This clonotype was seen only a few times. Its antigen is not identified. The junction shows a germline mismatch at one end, possibly a read error. Every TCR beta cDNA library bore unique molecular identifiers. When 1 to 10 million T cells were used, they gave a few hundred thousand cDNA molecules. Each CDR3 protein gets one entry after TCRdb re-called the PCR reads with MiXCR. The sample holds approximately 690,000 distinct CDR3 sequences, 55% to 60% seen once. The CDR3 sequence is 14 residues long. The V gene is TRBV12-3 or TRBV12-4, the J gene TRBJ2-1; 8 nucleotides align to TRBD2. The source is a girl between 2 and 10 years old with multiple sclerosis. Sequenced: blood. CDR3 protein: CAGSLSGGLNEQFF. In DNA form, the CDR3 reads TGTGCCGGCAGTTTAAGCGGGGGACTCAATGAGCAGTTCTTC.